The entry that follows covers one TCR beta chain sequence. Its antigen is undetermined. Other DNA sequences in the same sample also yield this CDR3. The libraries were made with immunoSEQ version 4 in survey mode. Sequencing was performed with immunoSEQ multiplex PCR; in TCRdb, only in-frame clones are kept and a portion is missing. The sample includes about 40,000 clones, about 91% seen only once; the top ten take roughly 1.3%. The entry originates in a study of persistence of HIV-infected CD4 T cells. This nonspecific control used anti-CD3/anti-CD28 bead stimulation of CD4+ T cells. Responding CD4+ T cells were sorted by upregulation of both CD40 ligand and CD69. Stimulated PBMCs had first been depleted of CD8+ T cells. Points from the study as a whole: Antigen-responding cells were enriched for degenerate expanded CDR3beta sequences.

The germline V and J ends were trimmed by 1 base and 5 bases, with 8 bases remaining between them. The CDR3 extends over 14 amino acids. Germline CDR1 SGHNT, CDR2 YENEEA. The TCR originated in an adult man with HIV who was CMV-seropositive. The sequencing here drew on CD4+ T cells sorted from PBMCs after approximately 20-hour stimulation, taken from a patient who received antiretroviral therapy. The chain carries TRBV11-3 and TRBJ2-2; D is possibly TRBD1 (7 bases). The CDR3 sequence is CASSLAGGTGELFF. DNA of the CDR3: TGTGCCAGCAGCTTAGCAGGGGGGACCGGGGAGCTGTTTTTT.